The rows below give T cell receptor beta chains drawn from one sample of a study of cytomegalovirus exposure and HLA in healthy donors. Using immunoSEQ multiplex PCR, the repertoire was profiled, and TCRdb retains in-frame clones only, with some absent. The sample has 130,000 or so clones; over 60% are singletons. The sample was PBMCs. These receptors all come from a female donor in good health and CMV-seronegative. CDR3s include the opening cysteine and the closing phenylalanine or tryptophan. Fields, in order: clone size, D gene, J gene, V gene, CDR3 protein, CDR3 DNA. A D gene is named only where the DNA matches it firmly. Size is omitted from some rows. Given values are once, few, many or a class for expanded clones.

>few|.|TRBJ1-4|TRBV19
CASSIRRANEKLFF
TGTGCCAGTAGTATTCGACGGGCTAATGAAAAACTGTTTTTT
>.|.|TRBJ2-7|TRBV30
CAWKRVTGLDEQYF
TGTGCCTGGAAAAGGGTGACAGGTTTGGACGAGCAGTACTTC
>.|.|TRBJ1-1|TRBV9
CASSVVDGRAIFPEAFF
TGTGCCAGCAGCGTAGTTGATGGGAGGGCGATATTCCCTGAAGCTTTCTTT
>.|TRBD1|TRBJ1-2|TRBV7-9
CASSLARTGFSGYTF
TGTGCCAGCAGCTTAGCGCGGACAGGGTTTAGTGGCTACACCTTC
>.|.|TRBJ2-3|TRBV19
CASSIISRDTDTQYF
TGTGCCAGTAGTATTATTTCTAGAGACACAGATACGCAGTATTTT
>.|.|TRBJ1-3|TRBV13
CASSLGTPYSGNTIYF
TGTGCCAGCAGCCTGGGGACACCGTACTCTGGAAACACCATATATTTT
>.|.|TRBJ1-5|TRBV10-1
CARTHSGGRPQHF
TGCGCCAGAACCCACTCGGGGGGGCGGCCCCAGCATTTT
>few|TRBD1|TRBJ1-1|TRBV29-1
CSVGGTGGNTEAFF
TGCAGCGTTGGGGGGACAGGGGGCAACACTGAAGCTTTCTTT
>.|TRBD1|TRBJ1-1|TRBV18
CASSQTGQLNTEAFF
TGTGCCAGCTCACAAACGGGACAGTTGAACACTGAAGCTTTCTTT
>.|.|TRBJ2-7|TRBV19
CASSMSARGRNEQYF
TGTGCCAGTAGTATGTCGGCCAGGGGAAGGAACGAGCAGTACTTC
>.|.|TRBJ2-3|TRBV6-5
CASSSPSGTQYF
TGTGCCAGCAGTTCTCCGTCGGGTACGCAGTATTTT
>.|TRBD1|TRBJ1-5|TRBV27
CASRTGVQPQHF
TGTGCCAGCAGGACAGGGGTCCAGCCCCAGCATTTT
>few|.|TRBJ2-7|TRBV5-4
CAIAVGAGEQYF
TGTGCCATCGCTGTTGGAGCGGGTGAGCAGTACTTC
>.|.|TRBJ1-4|TRBV27
CASSTGGKLFF
TGTGCCAGCAGTACCGGGGGAAAACTGTTTTTT
>few|.|TRBJ1-2|TRBV7-9
CASSLEPGGYGYTF
TGTGCCAGCAGCTTAGAACCGGGCGGGTATGGCTACACCTTC
>few|.|TRBJ2-5|TRBV18
CASSPPSMETQYF
TGTGCCAGCTCACCGCCTAGCATGGAGACCCAGTACTTC
>.|.|TRBJ2-5|TRBV11-3
CASSLEGGKEETQYF
TGTGCCAGCAGCTTAGAGGGGGGAAAGGAAGAGACCCAGTACTTC
>few|.|TRBJ2-1|TRBV9
CASSRGVQTGLSYNEQFF
TGTGCCAGCAGTCGCGGAGTCCAGACAGGCTTGTCCTACAATGAGCAGTTCTTC
>.|TRBD1|TRBJ2-7|TRBV5-1
CASSTRDRVGEQYF
TGCGCCAGCAGCACGAGGGACAGGGTTGGAGAGCAGTACTTC
>.|.|TRBJ2-1|TRBV6-1
CASSELGSGKPYNEQFF
TGTGCCAGCAGTGAATTGGGGTCAGGGAAACCCTACAATGAGCAGTTCTTC
>.|.|TRBJ2-3|TRBV13
CASSSGSVTDTQYF
TGTGCCAGCAGCTCCGGGTCCGTCACAGATACGCAGTATTTT
>.|.|TRBJ2-1|TRBV6-1
CATRGEGNNEQFF
TGTGCCACCCGAGGAGAGGGTAACAATGAGCAGTTCTTC
>.|.|TRBJ1-1|TRBV7-9
CSSSPTGPILGTEAFF
TGTTCCAGCAGCCCTACAGGGCCCATCCTAGGCACTGAAGCTTTCTTT
>.|.|TRBJ2-2|TRBV30
CAWSVLEGGRGTGELFF
TGTGCCTGGAGTGTACTGGAAGGGGGACGTGGGACCGGGGAGCTGTTTTTT
>.|TRBD2|TRBJ2-3|TRBV11-1
CASSLGASGNADTQYF
TGTGCCAGCAGCTTAGGGGCTAGCGGGAACGCAGATACGCAGTATTTT
>.|TRBD1|TRBJ1-1|TRBV19
CASRGQGAHAFF
TGTGCCAGTCGAGGTCAGGGGGCTCATGCTTTCTTT
>.|.|TRBJ1-5|TRBV5-6
CASSRGQYNQPQHF
TGTGCCAGCAGCCGAGGACAGTACAATCAGCCCCAGCATTTT
>once|TRBD1|TRBJ1-4|TRBV29-1
CSVAEGAEKLFF
TGCAGCGTAGCCGAGGGGGCTGAAAAACTGTTTTTT
>few|.|TRBJ1-1|TRBV2
CASTKGRGNTEAFF
TGTGCCAGCACCAAAGGGAGGGGAAACACTGAAGCTTTCTTT
>.|TRBD2|TRBJ2-1|TRBV30
CAWSSGTSWNNEQFF
TGTGCCTGGAGTTCCGGGACTAGTTGGAACAATGAGCAGTTCTTC
>.|.|TRBJ1-5|TRBV30
CAWRRVTDQPQHF
TGTGCCTGGCGGCGAGTGACTGATCAGCCCCAGCATTTT
>.|.|TRBJ1-5|TRBV27
CASSLSPGTSQPQHF
TGTGCCAGCAGTTTATCCCCCGGGACTAGTCAGCCCCAGCATTTT
>.|TRBD2|TRBJ2-7|TRBV28
CASSLTVAGASYEQYF
TGTGCCAGCAGTTTAACCGTAGCGGGAGCCTCCTACGAGCAGTACTTC
>few|.|TRBJ2-1|TRBV5-1
CASSLEPRGFGEQFF
TGCGCCAGCAGCTTGGAGCCGCGGGGTTTCGGGGAGCAGTTCTTC
>.|TRBD1|TRBJ1-5|TRBV7-2
CASSLGRDRLGSNQPQHF
TGTGCCAGCAGCTTAGGTCGGGACAGGTTGGGTAGCAATCAGCCCCAGCATTTT
>.|TRBD2|TRBJ2-7|TRBV13
CASSAGLAGGRSSYEQYF
TGTGCCAGCAGCGCGGGACTAGCGGGGGGCCGTAGCTCCTACGAGCAGTACTTC
>.|.|TRBJ1-3|TRBV11-2
CASSLARGLNTIYF
TGTGCCAGCAGCTTAGCTCGGGGTTTAAACACCATATATTTT
>.|TRBD1|TRBJ2-7|TRBV7-9
CASIGDRGTSYEQYF
TGTGCCAGCATTGGAGACAGGGGAACTTCCTACGAGCAGTACTTC
>.|TRBD1|TRBJ2-2|TRBV5-1
CATGTGESGELFF
TGCGCCACCGGGACAGGGGAGTCAGGGGAGCTGTTTTTT
>once|TRBD1|TRBJ1-2|TRBV2
CANRTDRGGYNYGYTF
TGTGCCAACAGAACAGACAGGGGTGGTTATAACTATGGCTACACCTTC
>.|.|TRBJ2-7|TRBV27
CASSLGVGATEQYF
TGTGCCAGCAGTCTAGGGGTAGGAGCCACCGAGCAGTACTTC
>once|TRBD1|TRBJ1-2|TRBV30
CAWDTGGQYGYTF
TGTGCCTGGGACACAGGGGGCCAATATGGCTACACCTTC
>few|TRBD1|TRBJ1-3|TRBV2
CASSYQQGASGNTIYF
TGTGCCAGCAGTTATCAACAGGGGGCCTCTGGAAACACCATATATTTT
>.|TRBD1|TRBJ1-2|TRBV28
CASSTSGQGPTNYGYTF
TGTGCCAGCAGTACCTCGGGACAGGGGCCAACTAACTATGGCTACACCTTC
>.|.|TRBJ2-7|TRBV14
CASSQDTYEQYF
TGTGCCAGCAGCCAAGACACCTACGAGCAGTACTTC
>.|.|TRBJ1-1|TRBV9
CASSPNRQDEAFF
TGTGCCAGCAGCCCGAACAGGCAGGATGAAGCTTTCTTT
>.|.|TRBJ2-1|TRBV11-3
CASSTTGPGDEQFF
TGTGCCAGCAGCACGACTGGACCCGGGGATGAGCAGTTCTTC
>.|.|TRBJ2-7|TRBV7-6
CASSPPGREQYF
TGTGCCAGCAGCCCACCAGGCCGCGAGCAGTACTTC